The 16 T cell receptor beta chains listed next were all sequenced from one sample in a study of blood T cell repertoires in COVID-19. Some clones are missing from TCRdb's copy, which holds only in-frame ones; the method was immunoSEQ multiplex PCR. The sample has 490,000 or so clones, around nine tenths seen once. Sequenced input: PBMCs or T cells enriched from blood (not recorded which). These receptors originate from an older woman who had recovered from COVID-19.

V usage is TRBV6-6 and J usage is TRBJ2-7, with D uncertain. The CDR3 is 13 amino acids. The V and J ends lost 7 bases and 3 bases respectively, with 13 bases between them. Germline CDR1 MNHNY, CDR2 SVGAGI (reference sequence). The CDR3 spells CASTLGAGYEQYV. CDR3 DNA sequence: TGTGCCAGCACCCTGGGCGCAGGCTACGAGCAGTACGTC.

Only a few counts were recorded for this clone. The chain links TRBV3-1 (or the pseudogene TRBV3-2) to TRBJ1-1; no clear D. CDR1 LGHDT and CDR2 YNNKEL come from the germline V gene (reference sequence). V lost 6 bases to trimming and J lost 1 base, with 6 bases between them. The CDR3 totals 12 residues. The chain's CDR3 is CASRFRNTEAFF. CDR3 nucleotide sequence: TGTGCCAGCAGGTTCAGGAACACTGAAGCTTTCTTT.

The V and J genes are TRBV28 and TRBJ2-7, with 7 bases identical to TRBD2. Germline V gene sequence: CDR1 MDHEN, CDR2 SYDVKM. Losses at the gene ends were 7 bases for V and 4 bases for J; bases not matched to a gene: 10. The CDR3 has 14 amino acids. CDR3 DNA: TGTGCCAGCAACTTATGGGGGGGAGGATACGAGCAGTACGTC. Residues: CASNLWGGGYEQYV.

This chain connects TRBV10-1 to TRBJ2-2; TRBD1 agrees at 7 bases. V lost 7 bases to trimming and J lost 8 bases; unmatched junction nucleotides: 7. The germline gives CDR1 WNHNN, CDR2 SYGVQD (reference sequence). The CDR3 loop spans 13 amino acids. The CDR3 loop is CASTRQGSGELFF. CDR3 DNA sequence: TGCGCCAGCACCCGACAGGGCTCGGGGGAGCTGTTTTTT.

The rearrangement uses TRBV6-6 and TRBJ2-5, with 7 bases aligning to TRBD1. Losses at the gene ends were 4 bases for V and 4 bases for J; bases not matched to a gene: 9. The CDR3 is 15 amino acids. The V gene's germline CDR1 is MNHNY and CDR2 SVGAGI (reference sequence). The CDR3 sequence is CASSSGTVHLETQYF. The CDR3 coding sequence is TGTGCCAGCAGTTCCGGGACAGTACATTTAGAGACCCAGTACTTC.

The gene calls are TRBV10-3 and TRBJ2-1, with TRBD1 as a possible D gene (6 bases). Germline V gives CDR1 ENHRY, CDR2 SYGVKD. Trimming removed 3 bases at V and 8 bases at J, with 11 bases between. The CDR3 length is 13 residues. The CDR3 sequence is CAISELQGHEQFF. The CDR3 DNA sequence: TGTGCCATCAGTGAATTACAGGGCCATGAGCAGTTCTTC.

This CDR3 is CASSSTMTSPTGELFF. The CDR3, as DNA: TGTGCCAGCAGTTCAACTATGACTAGTCCCACCGGGGAGCTGTTTTTT. The chain employs TRBV27 and TRBJ2-2; the D gene is possibly TRBD2 (6 bases). Germline V lookup: CDR1 MNHEY, CDR2 SMNVEV (reference sequence). This CDR3 contains 16 residues. The V and J ends lost 4 bases and 4 bases respectively, with 16 bases between them.

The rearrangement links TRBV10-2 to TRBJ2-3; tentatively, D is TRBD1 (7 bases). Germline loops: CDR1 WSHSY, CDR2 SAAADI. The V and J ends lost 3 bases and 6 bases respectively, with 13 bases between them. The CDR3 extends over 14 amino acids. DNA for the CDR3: TGCGCCAGCAGTGACAGGGGGGCAGGCGATACGCAGTATTTT. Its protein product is CASSDRGAGDTQYF.

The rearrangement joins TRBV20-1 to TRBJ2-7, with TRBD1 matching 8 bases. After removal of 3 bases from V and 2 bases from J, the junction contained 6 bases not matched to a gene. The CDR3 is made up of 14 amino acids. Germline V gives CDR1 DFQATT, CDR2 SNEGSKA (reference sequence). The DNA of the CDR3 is TGCAGTGCTAGTAGGCAGGGGGCGGCCTACGAGCAGTACTTC. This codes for CSASRQGAAYEQYF.

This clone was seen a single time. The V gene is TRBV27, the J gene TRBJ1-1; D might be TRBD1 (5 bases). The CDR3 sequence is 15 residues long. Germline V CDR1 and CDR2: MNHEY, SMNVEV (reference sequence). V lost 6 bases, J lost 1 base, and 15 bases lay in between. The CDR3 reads CASRPHQGQNTEAFF. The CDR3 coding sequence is TGTGCCAGCAGGCCCCACCAGGGCCAGAACACTGAAGCTTTCTTT.

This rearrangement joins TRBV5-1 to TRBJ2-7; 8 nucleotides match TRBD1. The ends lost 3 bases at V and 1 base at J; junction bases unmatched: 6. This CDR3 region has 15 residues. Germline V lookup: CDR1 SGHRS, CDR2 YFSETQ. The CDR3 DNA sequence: TGCGCCAGCAGCTCCGGGACAGGTCCATCCTACGAGCAGTACTTC. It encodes CASSSGTGPSYEQYF.

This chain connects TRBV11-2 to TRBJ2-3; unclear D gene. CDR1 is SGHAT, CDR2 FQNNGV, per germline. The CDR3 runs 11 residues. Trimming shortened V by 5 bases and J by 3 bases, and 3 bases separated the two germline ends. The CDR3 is CASSRTDTQYF. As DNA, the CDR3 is TGTGCCAGCAGCCGTACAGATACGCAGTATTTT.

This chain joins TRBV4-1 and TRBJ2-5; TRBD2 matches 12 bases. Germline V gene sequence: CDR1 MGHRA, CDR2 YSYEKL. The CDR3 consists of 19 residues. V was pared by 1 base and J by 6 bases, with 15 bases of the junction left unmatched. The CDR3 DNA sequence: TGCGCCAGCAGCCAAGTCGCTGCTAGCGGGGGGGCCCGGGAAAAGACCCAGTACTTC. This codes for CASSQVAASGGAREKTQYF.

The DNA of the CDR3 is TGCGCCAGCAGCCCCCGCGGACTACAAGGGGCAGGGTCTGGCTACACCTTC. The encoded protein is CASSPRGLQGAGSGYTF. The chain carries TRBV5-1 and TRBJ1-2; the D gene is possibly TRBD1 (5 bases). This CDR3 is 17 amino acids long. Deletions cut 4 bases from V and 7 bases from J, with 26 bases between. The germline V gene has CDR1 SGHRS and CDR2 YFSETQ.

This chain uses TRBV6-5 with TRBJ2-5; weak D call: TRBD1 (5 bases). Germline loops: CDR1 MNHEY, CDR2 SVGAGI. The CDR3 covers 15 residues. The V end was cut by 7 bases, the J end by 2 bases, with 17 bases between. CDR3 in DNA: TGTGCCAGCACCCGAACGCCGACAGAACAAGAGACCCAGTACTTC. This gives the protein CASTRTPTEQETQYF.

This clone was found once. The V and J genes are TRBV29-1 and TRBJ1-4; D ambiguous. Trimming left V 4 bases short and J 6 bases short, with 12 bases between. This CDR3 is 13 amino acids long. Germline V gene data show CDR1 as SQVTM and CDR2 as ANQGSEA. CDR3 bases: TGCAGCGTTGCCGGGTCCCCTTATGAAAAACTGTTTTTT. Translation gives CSVAGSPYEKLFF.